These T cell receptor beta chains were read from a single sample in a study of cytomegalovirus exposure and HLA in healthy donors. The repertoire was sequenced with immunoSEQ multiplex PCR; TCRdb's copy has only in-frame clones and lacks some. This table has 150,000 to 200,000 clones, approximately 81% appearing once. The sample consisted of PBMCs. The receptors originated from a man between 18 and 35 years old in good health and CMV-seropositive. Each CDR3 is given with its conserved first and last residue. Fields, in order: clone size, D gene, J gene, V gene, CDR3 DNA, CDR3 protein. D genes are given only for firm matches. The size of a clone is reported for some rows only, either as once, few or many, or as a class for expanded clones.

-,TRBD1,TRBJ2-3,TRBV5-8,TGTGCCAGCAGCTCAACAAGACAGGGGGCGAGTATTGGTACGCAGTATTTT,CASSSTRQGASIGTQYF
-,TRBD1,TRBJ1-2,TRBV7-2,TGTGCCAGCAGCTTAAGGGACAGGGCAAACTATGGCTACACCTTC,CASSLRDRANYGYTF
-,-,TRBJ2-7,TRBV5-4,TGTGCCAGCAGCGTTGCGGGGGCGGGTTCCTACGAGCAGTACTTC,CASSVAGAGSYEQYF
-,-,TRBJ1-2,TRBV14,TGTGCCAGCAGCCAAGATCTTGGCGGCTATGGCTACACCTTC,CASSQDLGGYGYTF
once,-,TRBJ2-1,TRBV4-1,TGCGCCAGCAGCCCGCCACGGGGGGCCTCCTACAATGAGCAGTTCTTC,CASSPPRGASYNEQFF
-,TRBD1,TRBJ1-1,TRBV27,TGTGCCAGCAGAAACCTGGGCGCAGGGGGCCCGAACACTGAAGCTTTCTTT,CASRNLGAGGPNTEAFF
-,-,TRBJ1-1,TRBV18,TGTGCCAGCTCACCTACCGGGGGACGGAGTGAAGCTTTCTTT,CASSPTGGRSEAFF
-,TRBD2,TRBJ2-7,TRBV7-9,TGTGCCAGCAGCCCCAGGCCGACTAGCGGGGAAAACTACGAGCAGTACTTC,CASSPRPTSGENYEQYF
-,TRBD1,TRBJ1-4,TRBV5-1,TGCGCCAGCAGCTTAGGACAGGGAGGGGAAAAACTGTTTTTT,CASSLGQGGEKLFF
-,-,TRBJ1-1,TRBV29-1,TGCAGCGTTGCGCGGGGGGTCACTGAAGCTTTCTTT,CSVARGVTEAFF
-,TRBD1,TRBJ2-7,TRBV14,TGTGCCAGCAGCCGACAGGGCACCCTCGGATACTACGAGCAGTACTTC,CASSRQGTLGYYEQYF
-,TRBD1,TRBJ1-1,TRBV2,TGTGCCAGCAGGGAAAATCTCCAGGGGGTTCCTGAAGCTTTCTTT,CASRENLQGVPEAFF
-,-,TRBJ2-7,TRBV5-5,TGTGCCAGCAGCCTAGGGATGGGGCCCTACGAGCAGTACTTC,CASSLGMGPYEQYF
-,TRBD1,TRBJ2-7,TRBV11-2,TGTGCCAGCAGCTTAGTCGGGGACAGGGACTACGAGCAGTACTTC,CASSLVGDRDYEQYF
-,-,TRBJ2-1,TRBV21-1,TGTGCCAGCAGCAAACCCCCTAGCGGGGGGGCGGATGAGCAGTTCTTC,CASSKPPSGGADEQFF
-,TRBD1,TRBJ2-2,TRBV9,TGTGCCAGCAGCCCAACGACAGGGGAGGTAGACGGGGAGCTGTTTTTT,CASSPTTGEVDGELFF
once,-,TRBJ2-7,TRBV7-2,TGTGCCAGCAGCTTAGCGATCGGGTCCTACGAGCAGTACTTC,CASSLAIGSYEQYF
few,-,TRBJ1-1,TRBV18,TGTGCCAGCTCACCACCAGGAGGCAGGACTGAAGCTTTCTTT,CASSPPGGRTEAFF
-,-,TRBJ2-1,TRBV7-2,TGTGCCAGCAGACCTGAAGGCCTCAGGGGGGATACCTACAATGAGCAGTTCTTC,CASRPEGLRGDTYNEQFF
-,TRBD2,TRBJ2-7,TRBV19,TGTGCCACCAGCCGCGCGGGGGGAAACTACGAGCAGTACTTC,CATSRAGGNYEQYF
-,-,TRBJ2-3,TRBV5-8,TGTGCCAGCAGCTTGAGTATGCGGGGACATACGCAGTATTTT,CASSLSMRGHTQYF
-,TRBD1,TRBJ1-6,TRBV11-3,TGTGCCAGCAGCGGCGCGTGGGGACAGGGATATTCACCCCTCCACTTT,CASSGAWGQGYSPLHF
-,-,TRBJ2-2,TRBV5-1,TGCGCCAGCAGCTTGGTATCGGGTGGGGAGCTGTTTTTT,CASSLVSGGELFF
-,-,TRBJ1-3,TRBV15,TGTGCCACCAGCACCGGGACAACAAATTTTGGAAACACCATATATTTT,CATSTGTTNFGNTIYF
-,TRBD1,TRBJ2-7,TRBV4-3,TGCGCCAGCAGCCAAGACAGGGGGTCCTCCTACGAGCAGTACTTC,CASSQDRGSSYEQYF
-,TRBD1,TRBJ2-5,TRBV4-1,TGCGCCAGCAGCCAACCGTGGACAGGGGGGGAGACCCAGTACTTC,CASSQPWTGGETQYF
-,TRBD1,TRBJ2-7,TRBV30,TGTGCCTGGAGTGGACAGGGCTCATCCTACGAGCAGTACTTC,CAWSGQGSSYEQYF
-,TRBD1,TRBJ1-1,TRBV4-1,TGCGCCACCAAGACAGGGGAGAGCACTGAAGCTTTCTTT,CATKTGESTEAFF
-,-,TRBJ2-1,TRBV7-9,TGTTCCAGCACCGAGGAGGGGATTCTCTCCTACAATGAGCAGTTCTTC,CSSTEEGILSYNEQFF
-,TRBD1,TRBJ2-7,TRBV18,TGTGCCAGCTCACGGGGACAGAACTCCTACGAGCAGTACTTC,CASSRGQNSYEQYF
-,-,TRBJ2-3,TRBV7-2,TGTGCCAGCAGCTTAGTGTCAGGGGCCTTTACAGATACGCAGTATTTT,CASSLVSGAFTDTQYF
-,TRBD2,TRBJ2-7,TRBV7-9,TGTGCCAGCAGCCCCAACGGCGGGGGGTTGTACGAGCAGTACTTC,CASSPNGGGLYEQYF
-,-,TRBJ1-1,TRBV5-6,TGTGCCAGCAGCAGCGCCGGCTTGAACACTGAAGCTTTCTTT,CASSSAGLNTEAFF
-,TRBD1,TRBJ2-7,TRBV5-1,TGCGCCAGCAGCCCTCCCCTCGTGGGACAGGGGGAATCCGAGCAGTACTTC,CASSPPLVGQGESEQYF
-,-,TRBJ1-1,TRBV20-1,TGCAGTGCCCGAGGGGGGGGTGAAGCTTTCTTT,CSARGGGEAFF
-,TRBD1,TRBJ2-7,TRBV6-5,TGTGCCAGCAGTTGGGGACAGGGACCCTACGAGCAGTACTTC,CASSWGQGPYEQYF
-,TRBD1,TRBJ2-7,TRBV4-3,TGCGCCAGCAGCCAAGATCGGGACAGGGCCCCCACCGAGCAGTACTTC,CASSQDRDRAPTEQYF
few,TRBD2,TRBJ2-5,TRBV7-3,TGTGCCAGCAGCTTTGGCGGGGGGGATATGGAGACCCAGTACTTC,CASSFGGGDMETQYF
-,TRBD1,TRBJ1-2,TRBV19,TGTGCCAGTAGACCCCCGACAGGGGGCAACGACTATGGCTACACCTTC,CASRPPTGGNDYGYTF
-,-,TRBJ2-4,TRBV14,TGTGCCAGCAGCCAGGCGGGTGGAGAAAACATTCAGTACTTC,CASSQAGGENIQYF